The 22 T cell receptor beta chains reported below all come from one sample, sequenced in a study of blood T cell repertoires in COVID-19. The assay was immunoSEQ multiplex PCR, and TCRdb's table has in-frame clones only and misses some. The sample holds some 400,000 clones, about 87% seen once. Sequenced sample: PBMCs or T cells enriched from blood (not recorded which). The source of these receptors is a man aged 25 to 40 who had recovered from COVID-19.

The sample holds one count of this clone. The chain carries TRBV7-9 and TRBJ2-1; 7 positions match TRBD2. The CDR3 consists of 19 residues. CDR1 is SEHNR, CDR2 FQNEAQ, per germline (reference sequence). V lost 2 bases and J lost 7; bases outside the gene matches: 20. CDR3 residues: CASSLYPEVSVGGKNEQFF. In nucleotides, the CDR3 is TGTGCCAGCAGCTTATACCCGGAGGTGTCGGTCGGGGGGAAAAATGAGCAGTTCTTC.

CDR3 in DNA: TGTGCCAGCAGTCGATCCCCCTCTGAAGCTTTCTTT. Protein: CASSRSPSEAFF. V gene TRBV6-6 combines with J gene TRBJ1-1; D is uncertain. V was trimmed by 5 bases and J by 6 bases, leaving 10 bases between them. There are 12 residues in the CDR3. CDR1 MNHNY and CDR2 SVGAGI come from the germline V gene (reference sequence).

The chain carries TRBV11-2 and TRBJ2-2, with D possibly being TRBD2 (6 bases). The V gene lost 8 bases and the J gene lost 1 base, with 20 bases spanning the gap. The CDR3 consists of 17 residues. CDR1 is SGHAT and CDR2 is FQNNGV in the germline V gene. This chain's CDR3 is CASGGRAEGGNTGELFF. CDR3 sequence (DNA): TGTGCCAGCGGAGGCAGGGCTGAGGGAGGGAACACCGGGGAGCTGTTTTTT.

The genes are TRBV6-5 and TRBJ2-7, with 8 bases matching TRBD1. Germline-derived CDR1 and CDR2 are MNHEY and SVGAGI. This CDR3 is built from 12 residues. Trimming took 10 bases from V and 2 from J; bases not matched to a gene: 4. The CDR3 is CATYRGTYEQYF. CDR3 nucleotides: TGTGCCACCTACAGGGGGACCTACGAGCAGTACTTC.

The V gene is TRBV7-9, the J gene TRBJ1-2; D gene unclear. The germline V gene has CDR1 SEHNR and CDR2 FQNEAQ (reference sequence). V was clipped by 7 bases and J by 0 bases, with 15 bases between them. CDR3 size: 15 residues. DNA for the CDR3: TGTGCCAGCACCATAAACATCGGGACTAACTATGGCTACACCTTC. The encoded protein is CASTINIGTNYGYTF. Full variable domain (rest looked up from reference TRBV7-9 and TRBJ1-2): DTGVSQNPRHKITKRGQNVTFRCDPISEHNRLYWYRQTLGQGPEFLTYFQNEAQLEKSRLLSDRFSAERPKGSFSTLEIQRTEQGDSAMYLCASTINIGTNYGYTFGSGTRLTVV.

About this clone: The sample contains more than one DNA sequence encoding this CDR3. The rearrangement uses TRBV7-9 and TRBJ2-3; maybe TRBD1 (6 bases). Per the germline V gene, CDR1 is SEHNR and CDR2 is FQNEAQ (reference sequence). This CDR3 spans 14 amino acids. Trimming took off 5 bases at V and 0 bases at J, with 9 bases between the two ends. The CDR3 loop reads CASSQGLSTDTQYF. CDR3 DNA sequence: TGTGCCAGCAGCCAGGGGCTCAGCACAGATACGCAGTATTTT.

CDR3 nucleotides: TGTGCCAGCAGTTCCGGGACAGTAGGGGCTACGGGAGGCTACACCTTC. Protein sequence: CASSSGTVGATGGYTF. The chain combines TRBV2 with TRBJ1-2, with 7 nucleotides matching TRBD1. Germline V gene sequence: CDR1 SNHLY, CDR2 FYNNEI. The CDR3 has 16 residues. Losses at the gene ends were 5 bases for V and 8 bases for J; bases not matched to a gene: 17.

The chain employs TRBV2 and TRBJ2-7; D is unclear. Germline CDR1 is SNHLY and CDR2 is FYNNEI. Between the trimmed V and J ends, which lost 0 bases and 0 bases, there was a span of 9 bases. CDR3 size: 15 residues. The CDR3 sequence is CASSEALRVSYEQYF. The CDR3 DNA reads as TGTGCCAGCAGTGAAGCGCTTCGGGTCTCCTACGAGCAGTACTTC.

The V call is TRBV7-9, the J call TRBJ2-5, with D maybe TRBD1 (6 bases). The length of the CDR3 is 16 residues. Germline V CDR1 and CDR2: SEHNR, FQNEAQ (reference sequence). Trimming removed 5 bases at V and 5 bases at J, with 21 bases between. The CDR3 is CASSPNNRVGVETQYF. The CDR3 region has the DNA TGTGCCAGCAGCCCTAACAACAGGGTCGGGGTGGAGACCCAGTACTTC.

The gene calls are TRBV6-2 or TRBV6-3 and TRBJ2-1; 10 bases align to TRBD2. Germline V gene sequence: CDR1 MNHEY, CDR2 SVGEGT. The CDR3 has 16 residues. Trimming at V came to 4 bases and at J to 5 bases, leaving 8 bases not matched to a gene. The DNA for the CDR3 is TGTGCCAGCAGTTTCCCTGGGCTAGCGGGGGACAATGAGCAGTTCTTC. Translating it yields CASSFPGLAGDNEQFF.

To note about this clone: The same CDR3 can be traced to other DNA sequences in this sample. The rearrangement links TRBV9 to TRBJ1-6; 7 bases align to TRBD1. CDR3 length: 15 amino acids. V lost 0 bases to trimming and J lost 5 bases; unmatched junction nucleotides: 2. Germline values: CDR1 SGDLS, CDR2 YYNGEE. The CDR3 bases are TGTGCCAGCAGCGTAGGGGGGACAGATAATTCACCCCTCCACTTT. Translation: CASSVGGTDNSPLHF.

The chain carries TRBV6-5 and TRBJ2-1, with D possibly being TRBD2 (6 bases). This CDR3 comprises 15 residues. The V gene's germline CDR1 is MNHEY and CDR2 SVGAGI. V lost 5 bases and J 5 bases, leaving 16 bases between the germline ends. DNA of the CDR3: TGTGCCAGCAGTCTCCGGGACGGCGGGAACAATGAGCAGTTCTTC. Protein: CASSLRDGGNNEQFF.

The gene calls are TRBV6-5 and TRBJ1-1; possible D gene TRBD1, 5 bases. CDR1 is MNHEY, CDR2 SVGAGI, per germline. The CDR3 loop spans 12 amino acids. V was pared by 6 bases and J by 4 bases, with 9 bases between. CDR3 DNA: TGTGCCAGCAGGCTGGGGGGCACTGAAGCTTTCTTT. As protein: CASRLGGTEAFF.

This sequence joins TRBV5-6 and TRBJ1-2; TRBD1 matches 7 bases. J was trimmed by 3 bases and V by 0 bases; bases with no gene match: 5. The CDR3 is 15 residues long. Germline loops: CDR1 SGHDT, CDR2 YYEEEE. The CDR3 DNA reads TGTGCCAGCAGCTTGGCACCTACAGGGGACTATGGCTACACCTTC. Translation gives CASSLAPTGDYGYTF.

Comments on this clone: Other DNA sequences in the same sample also yield this CDR3. The chain couples TRBV14 to TRBJ2-2; D remains ambiguous. Trimming took 1 base from V and 1 from J, leaving 4 bases between them. CDR3 length: 14 amino acids. Germline CDR1 is SGHDN and CDR2 is FVKESK. As DNA, the CDR3 is TGTGCCAGCAGCCAAGGAGGGAACACCGGGGAGCTGTTTTTT. Translating gives CASSQGGNTGELFF.

The table lists this clone with a count of one. The chain combines TRBV4-1 with TRBJ1-1, with D hard to call. V was pared by 0 bases and J by 11 bases, with 7 bases between. The CDR3 has 11 residues. CDR1 MGHRA and CDR2 YSYEKL come from the germline V gene. DNA for the CDR3: TGCGCCAGCAGCCAAGATCTGAGGGCTTTCTTT. As protein: CASSQDLRAFF.

The chain joins TRBV27 to TRBJ2-2; D not certain. The CDR3 has 13 residues. The ends were cut back, 5 bases at V and 6 bases at J, with 10 bases in the middle. CDR1 and CDR2 from the germline V gene are MNHEY and SMNVEV (reference sequence). The CDR3 nucleotides read TGTGCCAGCAGTGCCCGAGTCGCCGGGGAGCTGTTTTTT. It translates to CASSARVAGELFF.

In this sample, this clone turned up once. The rearrangement joins TRBV7-9 to TRBJ1-1, with D tentatively TRBD1 (6 bases). Germline V gene data show CDR1 as SEHNR and CDR2 as FQNEAQ (reference sequence). V dropped 3 bases and J dropped 4 bases, with 18 bases sitting between them. CDR3 length: 16 residues. The CDR3 nucleotides are TGTGCCAGCAGCTTCGACGTCAGGGGTGGGAGCACTGAAGCTTTCTTT. It translates to CASSFDVRGGSTEAFF.

This chain links TRBV30 with TRBJ1-2; D ambiguous. This CDR3 is built from 13 residues. The V gene's germline CDR1 is GTSNPN and CDR2 SVGIG (reference sequence). V lost 1 base and J 7 bases, leaving 13 bases between the germline ends. The CDR3, as DNA: TGTGCCTGGAGTGGTGGAGGGCCAAGTGGCTACACCTTC. Its translation is CAWSGGGPSGYTF.

The gene calls are TRBV15 and TRBJ1-2; possible D gene TRBD1, 5 bases. The germline V gene encodes CDR1 LNHNV and CDR2 YYDKDF (reference sequence). Trimming left V 0 bases short and J 5 bases short, with 13 bases between. There are 15 residues in the CDR3. The CDR3, as DNA: TGTGCCACCAGCAGAGATTTAGGGGTGGGATATGGCTACACCTTC. It is translated as CATSRDLGVGYGYTF.

The chain couples TRBV6-1 to TRBJ1-2; D is unclear. Germline V gene lookup returns CDR1 MNHNS and CDR2 SASEGT. Trimming shortened V by 0 bases and J by 5 bases, and 16 bases separated the two germline ends. The CDR3 loop spans 16 amino acids. The CDR3 spells CASSEASVGGSYGYTF. Written as DNA, the CDR3 is TGTGCCAGCAGTGAAGCCTCCGTCGGCGGATCATATGGCTACACCTTC.

V usage is TRBV12-5 and J usage is TRBJ1-5, with 10 bases lining up with TRBD1. The V and J ends lost 1 base and 2 bases, in that order; junction bases with no gene match: 5. CDR1 is LGHNT and CDR2 is FRNRAP in the germline V gene. There are 17 residues in the CDR3. DNA of the CDR3: TGTGCTAGTGGTTTGGCGACAGGGGGCGCCGGCAATCAGCCCCAGCATTTT. This codes for CASGLATGGAGNQPQHF.